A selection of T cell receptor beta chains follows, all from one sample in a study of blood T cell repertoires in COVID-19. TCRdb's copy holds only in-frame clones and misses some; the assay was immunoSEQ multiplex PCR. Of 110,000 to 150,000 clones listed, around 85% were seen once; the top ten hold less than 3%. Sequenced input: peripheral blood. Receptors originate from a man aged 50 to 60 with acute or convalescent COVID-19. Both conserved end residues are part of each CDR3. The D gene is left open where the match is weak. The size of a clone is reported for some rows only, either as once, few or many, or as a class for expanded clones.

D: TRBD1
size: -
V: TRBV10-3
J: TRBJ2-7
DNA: TGTGCCATCAGTGAGCCAGACAGGGGGGGGACCTACGAGCAGTACTTC
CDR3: CAISEPDRGGTYEQYF

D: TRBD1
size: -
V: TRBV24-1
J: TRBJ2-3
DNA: TGTGCCACCAGTGGTTGGGACAGGGGAGCAGATACGCAGTATTTT
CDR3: CATSGWDRGADTQYF

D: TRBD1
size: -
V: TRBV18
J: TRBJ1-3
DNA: TGTGCCAGCTCACCAGGGACAGGGGGGCGATCTGGAAACACCATATATTTT
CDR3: CASSPGTGGRSGNTIYF

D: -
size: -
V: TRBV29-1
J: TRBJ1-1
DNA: TGCAGCGCTGGGGGTGGAGGGATGAACACTGAAGCTTTCTTT
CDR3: CSAGGGGMNTEAFF

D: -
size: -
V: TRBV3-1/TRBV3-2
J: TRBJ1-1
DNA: TGTGCCAGCAGTCTACAGGGAGCGAACACTGAAGCTTTCTTT
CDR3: CASSLQGANTEAFF

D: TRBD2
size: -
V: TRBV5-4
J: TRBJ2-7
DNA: TGTGCCAGCAGCGGTAGCGGGCTCTCCTACGAGCAGTACTTC
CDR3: CASSGSGLSYEQYF

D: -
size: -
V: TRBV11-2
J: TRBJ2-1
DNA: TGTGCCAGCAGCTCCGTCGGCGGAGATTCCTACAATGAGCAGTTCTTC
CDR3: CASSSVGGDSYNEQFF

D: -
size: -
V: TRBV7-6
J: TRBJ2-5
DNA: TGTGCCAGCAGCTTAGGATTGGCAGAGACCCAGTACTTC
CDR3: CASSLGLAETQYF

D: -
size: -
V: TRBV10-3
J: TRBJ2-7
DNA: TGTGCCATCAGTTCCCCATCAGTCTACGAGCAGTACTTC
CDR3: CAISSPSVYEQYF

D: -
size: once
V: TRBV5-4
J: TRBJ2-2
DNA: TGTGCCAGCAGCCCCCGGACTGGCACCGGGGAGCTGTTTTTT
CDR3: CASSPRTGTGELFF

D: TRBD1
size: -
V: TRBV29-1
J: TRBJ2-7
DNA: TGCAGCGTCAACAGGGGAAGTTCCTACGAGCAGTACTTC
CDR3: CSVNRGSSYEQYF

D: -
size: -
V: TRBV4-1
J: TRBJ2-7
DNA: TGCGCCAGCAGCCAAGTAGAGAATGGCTACGAGCAGTACTTC
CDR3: CASSQVENGYEQYF

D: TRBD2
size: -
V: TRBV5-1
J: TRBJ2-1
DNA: TGCGCCAGCAGCTTGGGTAGCGGGGGGAGTGAGCAGTTCTTC
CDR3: CASSLGSGGSEQFF

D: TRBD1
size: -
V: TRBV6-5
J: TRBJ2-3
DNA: TGTGCCAGCAGTTACAGACAGGGGGTTACAGATACGCAGTATTTT
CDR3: CASSYRQGVTDTQYF

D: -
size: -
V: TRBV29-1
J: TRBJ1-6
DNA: TGCAGCGTAGCGAGGGAGGCACCCCTCCACTTT
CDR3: CSVAREAPLHF

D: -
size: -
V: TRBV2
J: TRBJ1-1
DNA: TGTGCCAGCAGGCTCCCAGGGGAGGGGGACACTGAAGCTTTCTTT
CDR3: CASRLPGEGDTEAFF

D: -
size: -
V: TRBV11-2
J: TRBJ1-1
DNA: TGTGCCAGCAGCTCCCTACAGGGTTGGACTGAAGCTTTCTTT
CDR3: CASSSLQGWTEAFF